This entry lists 26 T cell receptor beta chains sequenced from one sample in a study of cytomegalovirus exposure and HLA in healthy donors (dated by TCRdb to about 2017). The library came from the immunoSEQ multiplex PCR assay. A mixture of 60 forward primers for TCR Vbeta segments and 13 reverse primers for TCR Jbeta segments was used in the multiplex PCR. The immuneACCESS repertoire file appears here via TCRdb, limited to in-frame rearrangements. These files lack a portion of the clones; in checked studies, under half of the deficit traces to unresolved V genes, and the cause of the others is not known. In all, the sample holds 120,000 or so clones, and 60% to 80% of those were seen once. The top ten hold less than 4.5% of the sample. The sample taken for sequencing was PBMCs. The receptors come from a man under 40 in good health and CMV-seronegative.

The J gene is TRBJ2-7, the V gene TRBV4-2; D unresolved. This CDR3 is built from 14 residues. Germline values: CDR1 LGHNA, CDR2 YNFKEQ. V gave up 0 bases and J gave up 8 bases, with 14 bases separating them. The CDR3 loop reads CASSQDLGPTKQYF. CDR3 bases: TGTGCCAGCAGCCAAGATTTGGGTCCGACAAAGCAGTACTTC.

J is TRBJ2-5 and V is TRBV7-2, with 10 bases matching TRBD1. The CDR3 sequence is 16 residues long. J gave up 1 base and V 4 bases, and 6 bases lay outside the gene matches. Germline values: CDR1 SGHTA, CDR2 FQGNSA. Written as DNA, the CDR3 is TGTGCCAGCAGCTCGCGACAGGGGGCTGGCCAAGAGACCCAGTACTTC. This translates into CASSSRQGAGQETQYF.

DNA of the CDR3: TGTGCCAGCAGCCGGGGGGAAGTCCGTGGGGGTATTGGGACTAATGAAAAACTGTTTTTT. Translating gives CASSRGEVRGGIGTNEKLFF. The rearrangement uses TRBV7-7 and TRBJ1-4; TRBD1 is a possible D gene (5 bases). The CDR3 totals 20 residues. V dropped 5 bases and J dropped 2 bases, with 27 bases sitting between them. Per germline, CDR1 SSHAT and CDR2 FNYEAQ (reference sequence).

J is TRBJ1-1 and V is TRBV29-1, with D possibly TRBD1 on 5 matching bases. Germline values: CDR1 SQVTM, CDR2 ANQGSEA. V was trimmed by 5 bases and J by 0 bases, leaving 10 bases between them. This CDR3 spans 13 amino acids. The CDR3 DNA sequence: TGCAGCGTTACTGGACAACTGAACACTGAAGCTTTCTTT. Protein product: CSVTGQLNTEAFF.

This rearrangement joins TRBV27 to TRBJ2-3; TRBD2 might be the D (5 bases). Germline lookup yields CDR1 MNHEY and CDR2 SMNVEV (reference sequence). V was trimmed by 5 bases and J by 0 bases, leaving 15 bases between them. There are 16 residues in the CDR3. The CDR3 protein is CASSQEMGSSTDTQYF. Written as DNA, the CDR3 is TGTGCCAGCAGTCAAGAGATGGGGAGTAGCACAGATACGCAGTATTTT.

The chain is built from TRBV10-3 and TRBJ1-1; 9 bases map to TRBD1. Germline trimming cut 8 bases from V and 5 bases from J; bases unmatched to any gene: 12. The CDR3 totals 15 residues. Germline CDR1 ENHRY, CDR2 SYGVKD. The CDR3 bases are TGTGCCATCCGGGGGGACAGGGTTGCGGATACTGAAGCTTTCTTT. Translated, it gives CAIRGDRVADTEAFF.

This clone was picked up one time. The chain uses TRBV7-9 and TRBJ1-1; D is undetermined. The length of the CDR3 is 17 residues. The germline gives CDR1 SEHNR, CDR2 FQNEAQ (reference sequence). With 4 bases removed from V and 1 base from J, the gap between germline ends came to 19 bases. The CDR3 sequence: CASSSGLGQSGNTEAFF. As DNA, the CDR3 is TGTGCCAGCAGCTCAGGACTCGGCCAGAGCGGGAACACTGAAGCTTTCTTT.

The CDR3 DNA sequence: TGTGCCTTTCGAGACAGCCATCTTTTTAACTATGGCTACACCTTC. It specifies CAFRDSHLFNYGYTF. The chain uses TRBV30 and TRBJ1-2; tentatively, D is TRBD1 (5 bases). This CDR3 contains 15 residues. V lost 7 bases and J 1 base, leaving 19 bases between the germline ends. Germline V gives CDR1 GTSNPN, CDR2 SVGIG (reference sequence).

The genes are TRBV30 and TRBJ2-3; D might be TRBD1 (5 bases). V was shortened by 0 bases and J by 5 bases, with 12 bases between the two germline ends. CDR1 and CDR2 (germline): GTSNPN, SVGIG (reference sequence). CDR3 size: 14 residues. CDR3 in amino acids: CAWSVLRVGDTQYF. CDR3 nucleotide sequence: TGTGCCTGGAGTGTCCTCAGGGTAGGAGATACGCAGTATTTT.

V gene TRBV11-1 combines with J gene TRBJ2-5, with TRBD1 matching over 9 bases. Trimming removed 0 bases from V and 2 bases from J; junction bases left unmatched: 7. Germline loops: CDR1 SGHAT, CDR2 FQDESV (reference sequence). This CDR3 contains 17 residues. The CDR3 bases are TGTGCCAGCAGCTTAGCGCGGGGACAGGGCGATCAAGAGACCCAGTACTTC. Protein sequence: CASSLARGQGDQETQYF.

This clone is a singleton in its sample. This rearrangement joins TRBV6-1 to TRBJ1-6; D is perhaps TRBD1 (6 bases). The CDR3 has 15 residues. V was trimmed by 2 bases and J by 7 bases, leaving 12 bases between them. The germline gives CDR1 MNHNS, CDR2 SASEGT. CDR3 DNA: TGTGCCAGCAGTGAACTAGGGGGGGGGAATTCACCCCTCCACTTT. Amino acid sequence: CASSELGGGNSPLHF.

There are a few counts of this clone. V is TRBV28 and J is TRBJ1-1, with TRBD1 identical over 8 bases. The CDR3 is made up of 16 amino acids. CDR1 and CDR2 from the germline V gene are MDHEN and SYDVKM. The J segment lost 5 bases and the V segment lost 5 bases, leaving 13 bases of the junction unmatched. The CDR3 bases are TGTGCCAGCAGTCCCTTACCCGGACAGGGAGTTACTGAAGCTTTCTTT. Amino acid sequence: CASSPLPGQGVTEAFF.

This clone occurred a few times. The rearrangement uses TRBV30 and TRBJ1-2; no reliable D call. The germline V and J ends were trimmed by 0 bases and 4 bases, with 12 bases remaining between them. CDR1 and CDR2 from the germline V gene are GTSNPN and SVGIG (reference sequence). This CDR3 spans 14 amino acids. This CDR3 reads CAWSVVYGSYGYTF. In DNA form, the CDR3 reads TGTGCCTGGAGTGTGGTGTACGGGAGCTATGGCTACACCTTC.

This clone was observed a single time. The chain carries TRBV19 and TRBJ1-1; D is perhaps TRBD1 (5 bases). There are 14 residues in the CDR3. CDR1 and CDR2 (germline): LNHDA, SQIVND (reference sequence). Between the trimmed V and J ends, which lost 6 bases and 0 bases, there was a span of 11 bases. CDR3 region: CASSPGLMNTEAFF. The CDR3 DNA reads as TGTGCCAGTAGCCCGGGACTGATGAACACTGAAGCTTTCTTT.

The chain couples TRBV10-3 to TRBJ1-5; no definite D call. CDR3 length: 13 amino acids. Germline V gene sequence: CDR1 ENHRY, CDR2 SYGVKD. Trimming stripped 6 bases from V and 9 bases from J, with 15 bases between. This chain's CDR3 is CAISWGGEMPQHF. CDR3 nucleotides: TGTGCCATCAGCTGGGGTGGGGAGATGCCCCAGCATTTT.

The chain has TRBV5-8 and TRBJ1-1, with 7 bases aligning to TRBD1. CDR1 and CDR2 from the germline V gene are SGHTS and YDEGEE. V shed 4 bases and J 5 bases; nucleotides not matched to a gene: 5. This CDR3 has 13 residues. For the CDR3, the DNA is TGTGCCAGCAGCCTCGGCAGGGGGACTGAAGCTTTCTTT. As protein: CASSLGRGTEAFF.

This clone was seen only a few times. The chain employs TRBV19 and TRBJ2-1, with 10 bases fitting TRBD2. The CDR3 totals 17 residues. Germline assignment: CDR1 LNHDA and CDR2 SQIVND (reference sequence). With 0 bases clipped from V and 2 bases from J, the junction kept 4 bases outside the gene matches. CDR3: CASSIDSTSGTYNEQFF. In DNA, the CDR3 is TGTGCCAGTAGTATAGATTCTACTAGCGGGACCTACAATGAGCAGTTCTTC.

The gene calls are TRBV27 and TRBJ2-3, with 8 bases matching TRBD1. V lost 7 bases and J lost 1; bases outside the gene matches: 7. Looked up from germline, CDR1 is MNHEY and CDR2 is SMNVEV (reference sequence). The CDR3 totals 15 residues. CDR3 residues: CASTYTDRGTDTQYF. As DNA, the CDR3 is TGTGCCAGCACCTATACGGACAGGGGCACAGATACGCAGTATTTT.

The chain is built from TRBV19 and TRBJ2-3, with TRBD2 matching 12 bases. J was trimmed by 4 bases and V by 2 bases; bases with no gene match: 16. The germline gives CDR1 LNHDA, CDR2 SQIVND (reference sequence). The CDR3 has 20 amino acids. CDR3 coding DNA: TGTGCCAGTAGTATACGACTAGCGGGGGCACATTCTCTTAGACCAGATACGCAGTATTTT. The encoded protein is CASSIRLAGAHSLRPDTQYF.

The rearrangement links TRBV19 to TRBJ2-7; D is possibly TRBD1 (5 bases). Trimming removed 5 bases at V and 6 bases at J, with 23 bases between. Germline V lookup: CDR1 LNHDA, CDR2 SQIVND (reference sequence). This CDR3 is built from 16 residues. The CDR3 spells CASSPQPSAPQGEQYF. Written as DNA, the CDR3 is TGTGCCAGTAGTCCACAGCCCTCGGCCCCTCAGGGCGAGCAGTACTTC.

V and J are TRBV4-1 and TRBJ2-3; D is unresolved. Germline V CDR1 and CDR2: MGHRA, YSYEKL. The V and J ends lost 0 bases and 0 bases respectively, with 7 bases between them. This CDR3 spans 15 amino acids. The CDR3 reads CASSQDGSSTDTQYF. The CDR3 DNA reads TGCGCCAGCAGCCAAGATGGCTCCAGCACAGATACGCAGTATTTT.

The J gene is TRBJ2-3, the V gene TRBV10-3, with D perhaps TRBD2 (6 bases). The CDR3 has 13 residues. V shed 0 bases and J shed 6 bases, with 7 bases lying between them. The germline CDR1 and CDR2 sequences are ENHRY and SYGVKD. The CDR3 DNA follows: TGTGCCATCAGTGAGTCGACTAGGGATACGCAGTATTTT. It is translated as CAISESTRDTQYF.

V and J are TRBV28 and TRBJ2-4; TRBD2 is a possible D gene (6 bases). Trimming took off 3 bases at V and 5 bases at J, with 14 bases between the two ends. The CDR3 length is 15 residues. Germline V lookup: CDR1 MDHEN, CDR2 SYDVKM. This chain's CDR3 is CASSLGRDPENIQYF. The CDR3 bases are TGTGCCAGCAGTTTGGGGCGGGACCCGGAAAACATTCAGTACTTC.

This clone was detected once. The rearrangement uses TRBV5-1 and TRBJ2-5; the D gene is possibly TRBD2 (6 bases). Germline lookup yields CDR1 SGHRS and CDR2 YFSETQ. The CDR3 runs to 13 residues. Trimming pared 4 bases from V and 4 bases from J, leaving 11 bases between. The CDR3, as DNA: TGCGCCAGCAGCACCTCGGGGGTAGAGACCCAGTACTTC. It codes for CASSTSGVETQYF.

This clone turned up a few times. In the same sample, other DNA sequences code for this CDR3. The gene calls are TRBV19 and TRBJ2-3; 10 bases line up with TRBD2. The ends lost 2 bases at V and 2 bases at J; junction bases unmatched: 1. The CDR3 length is 15 residues. Looked up from germline, CDR1 is LNHDA and CDR2 is SQIVND (reference sequence). The CDR3 nucleotides read TGTGCCAGTAGTATACTAGCGGGGGTCACAGATACGCAGTATTTT. Translating it yields CASSILAGVTDTQYF.

The V gene is TRBV5-6, the J gene TRBJ2-7; TRBD1 matches 10 bases. CDR1 is SGHDT and CDR2 is YYEEEE in the germline V gene. V shed 1 base and J 3 bases; nucleotides not matched to a gene: 7. The CDR3 runs 16 residues. The CDR3 region is CASSLSGTGDHYEQYF. Written as DNA, the CDR3 is TGTGCCAGCAGCTTGTCTGGGACAGGGGACCACTACGAGCAGTACTTC. Based on the CDR3 plus reference TRBV5-6 and TRBJ2-7, the full variable domain is DAGVTQSPTHLIKTRGQQVTLRCSPKSGHDTVSWYQQALGQGPQFIFQYYEEEERQRGNFPDRFSGHQFPNYSSELNVNALLLGDSALYLCASSLSGTGDHYEQYFGPGTRLTVT.